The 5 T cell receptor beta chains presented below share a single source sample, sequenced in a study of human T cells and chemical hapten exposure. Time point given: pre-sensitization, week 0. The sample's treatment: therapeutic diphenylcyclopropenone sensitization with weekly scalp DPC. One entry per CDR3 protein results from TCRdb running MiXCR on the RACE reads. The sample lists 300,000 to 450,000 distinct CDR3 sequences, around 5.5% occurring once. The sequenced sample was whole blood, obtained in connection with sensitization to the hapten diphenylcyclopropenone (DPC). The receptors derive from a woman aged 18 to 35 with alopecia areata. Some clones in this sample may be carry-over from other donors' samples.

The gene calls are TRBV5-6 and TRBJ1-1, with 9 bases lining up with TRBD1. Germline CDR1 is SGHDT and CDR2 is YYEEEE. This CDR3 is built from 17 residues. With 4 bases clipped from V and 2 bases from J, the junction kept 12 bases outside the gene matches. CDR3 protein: CASSPFSGTGINTEAFF. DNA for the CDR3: TGTGCCAGCAGCCCCTTTTCCGGGACAGGGATTAACACTGAAGCTTTCTTT.

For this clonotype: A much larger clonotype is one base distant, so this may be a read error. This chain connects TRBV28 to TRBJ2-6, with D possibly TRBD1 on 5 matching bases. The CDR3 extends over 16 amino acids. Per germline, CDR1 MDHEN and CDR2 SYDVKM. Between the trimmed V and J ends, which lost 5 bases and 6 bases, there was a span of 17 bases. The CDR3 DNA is TGTGCCAGCAGTCCGAGAAGGGGTTTTGTGGCCAACGTCCTGACTTTC. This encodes CASSPRRGFVANVLTF. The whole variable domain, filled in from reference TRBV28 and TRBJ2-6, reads DVKVTQSSRYLVKRTGEKVFLECVQDMDHENMFWYRQDPGLGLRLIYFSYDVKMKEKGDIPEGYSVSREKKERFSLILESASTNQTSMYLCASSPRRGFVANVLTFGAGSRLTVL.

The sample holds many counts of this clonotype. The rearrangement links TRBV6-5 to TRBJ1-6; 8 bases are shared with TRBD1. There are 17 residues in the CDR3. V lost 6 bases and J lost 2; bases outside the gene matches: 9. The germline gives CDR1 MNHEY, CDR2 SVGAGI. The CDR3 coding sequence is TGTGCCAGCAGGCAAACACAGGGGGTGGCCTATAATTCACCCCTCCACTTT. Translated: CASRQTQGVAYNSPLHF.

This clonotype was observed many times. Here the CDR3 DNA reads TGTGCCAGCAGTCAACGGGAGGTTCTAGCCAAAAACATTCAGTACTTC. Its protein is CASSQREVLAKNIQYF. The V gene is TRBV5-5, the J gene TRBJ2-4, with 7 bases matching TRBD2. With 5 bases clipped from V and 0 bases from J, the junction kept 8 bases outside the gene matches. CDR3 size: 16 residues. The germline CDR1 and CDR2 sequences are SGHKS and YYEKEE (reference sequence).

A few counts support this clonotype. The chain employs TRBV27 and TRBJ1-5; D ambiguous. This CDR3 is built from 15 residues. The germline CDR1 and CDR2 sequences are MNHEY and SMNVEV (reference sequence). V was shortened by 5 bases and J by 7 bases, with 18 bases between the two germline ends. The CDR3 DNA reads TGTGCCAGCAGTCCTAGCTTGCAAATCATGCAGCCCCAGCATTTT. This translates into CASSPSLQIMQPQHF.